This TCR beta chain was sequenced in a study of tumor T cells in aggressive B-cell lymphoma. Clones were sequenced by immunoSEQ multiplex PCR, and TCRdb holds only the in-frame ones, with some missing. This repertoire shows fewer than 3,500 clones, approximately 94% found once; its top ten account for around 2%. Germline CDR1 and CDR2: MNHNY and SVGAGI (reference sequence). V lost 0 bases to trimming and J lost 5 bases, with 10 bases between them. The CDR3 consists of 14 residues. The chain couples TRBV6-6 to TRBJ2-5, with D possibly TRBD2 on 5 matching bases. This clonotype originated in an adult with diffuse large B cell lymphoma. The sequenced material came from tumor tissue. This chain's CDR3 is CASSYSASRETQYF. Written as DNA, the CDR3 is TGTGCCAGCAGTTACTCTGCTAGCCGCGAGACCCAGTACTTC.